These T cell receptor beta chains were read from a single sample in a study of blood T cell repertoires in COVID-19. Clones were sequenced by immunoSEQ multiplex PCR, and TCRdb holds only the in-frame ones, with some missing. The profile covers 86,000 or so clones, with 90% to 95% appearing a single time and about 4.1% taken by the ten largest. Sequenced: peripheral blood. The receptors originated from a human donor with active COVID-19. The donor label of this sample is uncertain. Both conserved end residues are part of each CDR3. A D gene is named only where the DNA matches it firmly. Clone size is stated in some rows and not others, as once, few, many or a class when expanded.

j_call	clone_size	v_call	d_call	cdr3_nt	cdr3_aa
TRBJ2-3	NA	TRBV7-6	TRBD2	TGTGCCAGCAGCCCCGGGGGGACGGGGACCTGGGATACGCAGTATTTT	CASSPGGTGTWDTQYF
TRBJ2-1	NA	TRBV6-1	NA	TGTGCCAGCAGTGAGTCGGGGGAGTCCTACAATGAGCAGTTCTTC	CASSESGESYNEQFF
TRBJ2-7	NA	TRBV20-1	TRBD1	TGCAGTGCTAGTCGGGGACAGGGTAAATATGGCGAGCAGTACTTC	CSASRGQGKYGEQYF
TRBJ2-3	NA	TRBV4-2	TRBD2	TGTGCCAGCAGCCAAGAAAACGGCGGGGGGTCCTTCTCCAGCACAGATACGCAGTATTTT	CASSQENGGGSFSSTDTQYF
TRBJ2-7	NA	TRBV6-5	TRBD2	TGTGCCAGCAGTATTGTCGGGAGTGCCGGGGGGGAGCAGTACTTC	CASSIVGSAGGEQYF
TRBJ1-3	NA	TRBV6-5	NA	TGTGCCAGCCGGGGGTCGGCTGGAAACACCATATATTTT	CASRGSAGNTIYF
TRBJ1-3	NA	TRBV4-1	NA	TGCGCCAGCACCCCAGCAGGGGCGCAAACTGGAAACACCATATATTTT	CASTPAGAQTGNTIYF
TRBJ2-3	NA	TRBV15	TRBD2	TGTGCCACCAGCAGAGAGGCTAGCGGGAGCTCAGATACGCAGTATTTT	CATSREASGSSDTQYF
TRBJ1-5	NA	TRBV5-1	TRBD1	TGCGCCAGCAGCCCCGGGACAGGGGATCAGCCCCAGCATTTT	CASSPGTGDQPQHF
TRBJ2-3	NA	TRBV6-2/TRBV6-3	NA	TGTGCCAGCAGTTACGGAGGGAGAGGAGATACGCAGTATTTT	CASSYGGRGDTQYF
TRBJ1-1	NA	TRBV9	NA	TGTGCCAGCAGCGTAGCTATAAACACTGAAGCTTTCTTT	CASSVAINTEAFF
TRBJ1-2	NA	TRBV6-5	NA	TGTGCCAGCAGTTACTCCTCACTAAACTATGGCTACACCTTC	CASSYSSLNYGYTF
TRBJ2-3	NA	TRBV28	NA	TGTGCCACCAAAGGACAGTTGGCCCTCGATACGCAGTATTTT	CATKGQLALDTQYF
TRBJ2-1	NA	TRBV7-8	NA	TGTGCCAGCAGCTTAGTCGCGGGGATTGGGTATGAGCAGTTCTTC	CASSLVAGIGYEQFF
TRBJ2-7	once	TRBV28	TRBD1	TGTGCCAGCAGTCTACCACAGGGGGCGTACGAGCAGTACTTC	CASSLPQGAYEQYF
TRBJ2-3	NA	TRBV7-8	TRBD2	TGTGCCAGCAGCCGCCGACTAGCGGGAGTGTCAGATACGCAGTATTTT	CASSRRLAGVSDTQYF
TRBJ1-2	NA	TRBV6-1	TRBD1	TGTGCCAGCAGTGAACTTTTAAGGGGGACAGGGGGCGGCTACACCTTC	CASSELLRGTGGGYTF
TRBJ2-3	NA	TRBV24-1	TRBD2	TGTGCCACCAGTGCAGGGCGGGAGCAAATAGATACGCAGTATTTT	CATSAGREQIDTQYF
TRBJ1-2	NA	TRBV5-6	NA	TGTGCCAGCAGCTTGGGTAACAATAACTATGGCTACACCTTC	CASSLGNNNYGYTF
TRBJ2-3	NA	TRBV7-2	NA	TGTGCCAGCAGCCCGGGAGTTAGCACAGATACGCAGTATTTT	CASSPGVSTDTQYF
TRBJ1-1	NA	TRBV25-1	NA	TGTGCCAGCAGTGAATTGGACACCCGCACTGAAGCTTTCTTT	CASSELDTRTEAFF
TRBJ2-2	NA	TRBV27	NA	TGTGCCAGCAGTTCCAGGGGCGCCTCGAACACCGGGGAGCTGTTTTTT	CASSSRGASNTGELFF
TRBJ2-6	NA	TRBV5-5	TRBD1	TGTGCCAGCAGCACCGCCGGGACAGGCCAAGTTGGGGCCAACGTCCTGACTTTC	CASSTAGTGQVGANVLTF
TRBJ2-3	NA	TRBV20-1	TRBD1	TGCAGTGCTAGTAGGCTGGGACAGGGTGTCCCAGATACGCAGTATTTT	CSASRLGQGVPDTQYF
TRBJ2-7	few	TRBV28	NA	TGTGCCAGCAGTCAGCGGTACGAGCAGTACTTC	CASSQRYEQYF
TRBJ1-4	NA	TRBV28	TRBD1	TGTGCCAGCAGTTTAGGGGGACAGGGATATGAAAAACTGTTTTTT	CASSLGGQGYEKLFF
TRBJ2-3	NA	TRBV7-2	NA	TGTGCCAGCAGCTCTGACTACCCCCGGACAGATACGCAGTATTTT	CASSSDYPRTDTQYF
TRBJ1-3	NA	TRBV25-1	NA	TGTGCCGGACAGAGTAGCTCTGGAAACACCATATATTTT	CAGQSSSGNTIYF
TRBJ1-1	NA	TRBV5-1	NA	TGCGCCAGCAGCCCCCCGGGGGTACTCATGAACACTGAAGCTTTCTTT	CASSPPGVLMNTEAFF
TRBJ1-3	NA	TRBV18	NA	TGTGCCAGCTCACCACCGGTCATGGCCGTCTCTGGAAACACCATATATTTT	CASSPPVMAVSGNTIYF
TRBJ2-3	once	TRBV29-1	TRBD2	TGCAGCGTTGCCTTTAGCGGGAGGGAGACTCGCACAGATACGCAGTATTTT	CSVAFSGRETRTDTQYF
TRBJ1-2	NA	TRBV28	TRBD1	TGTGCCAGCAGCCCCCCAGGTGGGGCCGGGACAGGGACTGGCTACACCTTC	CASSPPGGAGTGTGYTF
TRBJ1-1	NA	TRBV7-2	TRBD1	TGTGCCAGCAGCTCTTGGACAGGGGGGGGTCGGACTGAAGCTTTCTTT	CASSSWTGGGRTEAFF
TRBJ1-1	once	TRBV2	NA	TGTGCCAGCAGTGAATACAGGGCGGTGAACACTGAAGCTTTCTTT	CASSEYRAVNTEAFF
TRBJ2-7	NA	TRBV11-2	NA	TGTGCCAGCAGCCCGTTCTCCTACGAGCAGTACTTC	CASSPFSYEQYF
TRBJ1-3	NA	TRBV6-5	NA	TGTGCCAGCCGAGAACGGTCGATCTCTGGAAACACCATATATTTT	CASRERSISGNTIYF
TRBJ2-5	once	TRBV7-2	NA	TGTGCCAGCAGCAAGACAGGATTCAGGCAAGAGACCCAGTACTTC	CASSKTGFRQETQYF
TRBJ2-7	NA	TRBV7-2	TRBD1	TGTGCCAGCAGCAAGGCGACAGGGTTGTTTTACGAGCAGTACTTC	CASSKATGLFYEQYF
TRBJ2-1	NA	TRBV27	TRBD2	TGTGCCAGCAGTTTTCGAAGCGGGAAAGTTAGCTCCTACAATGAGCAGTTCTTC	CASSFRSGKVSSYNEQFF
TRBJ2-7	NA	TRBV5-1	NA	TGCGCCAGCGGACAGACTACCTACGAGCAGTACTTC	CASGQTTYEQYF
TRBJ2-5	NA	TRBV4-3	NA	TGCGCCAGCAGCCCGGGAATTGTCGGGAGTTCAGAGACCCAGTACTTC	CASSPGIVGSSETQYF
TRBJ2-7	NA	TRBV28	TRBD2	TGTGCCAGCAGTACTAGCGGCCATTCCTACGAGCAGTACTTC	CASSTSGHSYEQYF
TRBJ2-4	NA	TRBV5-1	TRBD2	TGCGCCAGCAGCCCTGTCGGGGGGGTGGTGGCCAAAAACATTCAGTACTTC	CASSPVGGVVAKNIQYF
TRBJ1-4	NA	TRBV3-1/TRBV3-2	NA	TGTGCCAGCAGCCAAAGGCGAGGGGGAAATGAAAAACTGTTTTTT	CASSQRRGGNEKLFF
TRBJ1-1	NA	TRBV7-2	NA	TGTGCCAGCAGCTTAGGCAGGGGTAGGGAATGGATGAACACTGAAGCTTTCTTT	CASSLGRGREWMNTEAFF
TRBJ1-6	NA	TRBV6-5	TRBD1	TGTGCCAGCAGACCTCCGGGACAGAGTAATTCACCCCTCCACTTT	CASRPPGQSNSPLHF
TRBJ1-2	NA	TRBV6-5	TRBD1	TGTGCCACCTCAACCACCGGGACAGGGGGCGGCTACACCTTC	CATSTTGTGGGYTF
TRBJ1-1	few	TRBV5-6	NA	TGTGCCAGCAGCTTTCGAGGGCCATCAACGAACACTGAAGCTTTCTTT	CASSFRGPSTNTEAFF
TRBJ2-4	NA	TRBV7-2	TRBD2	TGTGCCAGCAGCTCTAGGAGCGGGGAGCTTGGCATTCAGTACTTC	CASSSRSGELGIQYF
TRBJ1-5	NA	TRBV2	TRBD1	TGTGCCACCGGACAGGGTGGGTATCAGCCCCAGCATTTT	CATGQGGYQPQHF